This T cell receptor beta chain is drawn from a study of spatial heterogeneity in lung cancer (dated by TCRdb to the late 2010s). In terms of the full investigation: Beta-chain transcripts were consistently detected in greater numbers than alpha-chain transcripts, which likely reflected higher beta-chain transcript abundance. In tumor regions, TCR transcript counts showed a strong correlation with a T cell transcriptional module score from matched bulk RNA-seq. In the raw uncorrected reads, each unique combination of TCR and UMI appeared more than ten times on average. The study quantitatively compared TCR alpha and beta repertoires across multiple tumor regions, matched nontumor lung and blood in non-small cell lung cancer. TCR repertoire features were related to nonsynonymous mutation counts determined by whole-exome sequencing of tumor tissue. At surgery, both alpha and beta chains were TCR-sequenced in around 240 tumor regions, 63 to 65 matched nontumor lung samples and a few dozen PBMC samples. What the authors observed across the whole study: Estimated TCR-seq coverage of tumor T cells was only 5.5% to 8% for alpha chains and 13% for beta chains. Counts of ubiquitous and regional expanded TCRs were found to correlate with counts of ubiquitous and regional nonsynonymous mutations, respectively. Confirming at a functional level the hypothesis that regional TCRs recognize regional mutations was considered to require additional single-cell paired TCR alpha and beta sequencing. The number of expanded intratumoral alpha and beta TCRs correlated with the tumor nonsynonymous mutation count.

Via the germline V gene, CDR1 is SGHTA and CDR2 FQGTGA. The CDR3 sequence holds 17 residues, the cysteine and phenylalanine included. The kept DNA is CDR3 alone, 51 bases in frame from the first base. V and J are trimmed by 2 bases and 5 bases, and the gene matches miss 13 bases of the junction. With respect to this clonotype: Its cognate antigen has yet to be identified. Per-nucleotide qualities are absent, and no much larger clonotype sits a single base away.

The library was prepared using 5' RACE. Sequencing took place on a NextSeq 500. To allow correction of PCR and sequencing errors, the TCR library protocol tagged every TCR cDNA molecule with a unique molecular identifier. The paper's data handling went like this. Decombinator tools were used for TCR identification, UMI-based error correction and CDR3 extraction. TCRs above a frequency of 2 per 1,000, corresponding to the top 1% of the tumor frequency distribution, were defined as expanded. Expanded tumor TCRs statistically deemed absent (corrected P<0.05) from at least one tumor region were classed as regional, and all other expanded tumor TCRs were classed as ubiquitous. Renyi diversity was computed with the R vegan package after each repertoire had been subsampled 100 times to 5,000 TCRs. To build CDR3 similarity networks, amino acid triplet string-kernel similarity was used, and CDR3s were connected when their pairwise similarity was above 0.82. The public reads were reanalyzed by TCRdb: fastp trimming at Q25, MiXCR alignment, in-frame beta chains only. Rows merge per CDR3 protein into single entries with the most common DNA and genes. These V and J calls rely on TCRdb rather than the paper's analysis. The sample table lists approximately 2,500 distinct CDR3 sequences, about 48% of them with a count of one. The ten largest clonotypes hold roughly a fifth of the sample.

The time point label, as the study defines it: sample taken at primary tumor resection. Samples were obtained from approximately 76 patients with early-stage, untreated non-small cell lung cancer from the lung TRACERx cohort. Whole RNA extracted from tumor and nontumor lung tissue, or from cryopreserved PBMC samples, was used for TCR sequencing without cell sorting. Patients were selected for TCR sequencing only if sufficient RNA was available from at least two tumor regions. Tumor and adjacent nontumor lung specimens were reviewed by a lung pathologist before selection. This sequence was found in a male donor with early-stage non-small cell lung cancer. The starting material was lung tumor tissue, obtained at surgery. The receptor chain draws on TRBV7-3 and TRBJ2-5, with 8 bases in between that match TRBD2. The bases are TGTGCCAGCAGCTTAGCCCCTGGGCGGGGGGCTGGGGAGACCCAGTACTTC. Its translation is CASSLAPGRGAGETQYF.